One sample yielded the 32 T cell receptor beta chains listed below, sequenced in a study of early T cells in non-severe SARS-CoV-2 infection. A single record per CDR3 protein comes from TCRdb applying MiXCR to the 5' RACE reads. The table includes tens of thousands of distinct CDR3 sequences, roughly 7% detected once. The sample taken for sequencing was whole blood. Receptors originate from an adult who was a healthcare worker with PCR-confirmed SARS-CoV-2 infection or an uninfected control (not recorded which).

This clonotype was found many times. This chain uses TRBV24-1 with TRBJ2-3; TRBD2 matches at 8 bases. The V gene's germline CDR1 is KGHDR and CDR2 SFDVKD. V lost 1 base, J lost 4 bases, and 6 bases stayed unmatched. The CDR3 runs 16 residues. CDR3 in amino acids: CATSDFTGGIADTQYF. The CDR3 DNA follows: TGTGCCACCAGTGATTTCACGGGAGGGATCGCAGATACGCAGTATTTT.

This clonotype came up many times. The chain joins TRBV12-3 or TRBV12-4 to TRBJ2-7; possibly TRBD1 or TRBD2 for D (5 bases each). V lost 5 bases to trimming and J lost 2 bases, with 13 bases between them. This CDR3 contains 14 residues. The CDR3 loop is CASSPRDRAYEQYF. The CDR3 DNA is TGTGCCAGCAGTCCCCGGGACCGCGCCTACGAGCAGTACTTC.

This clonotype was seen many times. CDR3 region: CASSSTRGEKLFF. DNA for the CDR3: TGTGCCAGCAGTTCAACCCGGGGTGAAAAACTGTTTTTT. V usage is TRBV27 and J usage is TRBJ1-4; D is ambiguous. The CDR3 totals 13 residues. From germline, CDR1 is MNHEY and CDR2 SMNVEV (reference sequence). V lost 4 bases and J 7 bases, leaving 10 bases between the germline ends.

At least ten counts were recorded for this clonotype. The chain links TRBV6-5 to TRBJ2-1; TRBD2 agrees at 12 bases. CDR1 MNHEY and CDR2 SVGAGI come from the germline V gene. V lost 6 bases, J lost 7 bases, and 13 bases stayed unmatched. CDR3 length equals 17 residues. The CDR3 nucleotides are TGTGCCAGCAGCCGCCCTCCGACTAGCGGGAGTGGGAATGAGCAGTTCTTC. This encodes CASSRPPTSGSGNEQFF.

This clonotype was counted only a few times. The CDR3: CASSSGGTRNTGELFF. The CDR3 nucleotides read TGTGCCAGCAGCTCGGGCGGGACACGGAACACCGGGGAGCTGTTTTTT. The chain carries TRBV7-6 and TRBJ2-2; the D gene could be TRBD1 or TRBD2 (6 bases each). The length of the CDR3 is 16 residues. V lost 4 bases and J 1 base, leaving 13 bases between the germline ends. CDR1 and CDR2 (germline): SGHVS, FNYEAQ. Drawing the rest from reference TRBV7-6 and TRBJ2-2, the complete variable domain is GAGVSQSPRYKVTKRGQDVALRCDPISGHVSLYWYRQALGQGPEFLTYFNYEAQQDKSGLPNDRFSAERPEGSISTLTIQRTEQRDSAMYRCASSSGGTRNTGELFFGEGSRLTVL.

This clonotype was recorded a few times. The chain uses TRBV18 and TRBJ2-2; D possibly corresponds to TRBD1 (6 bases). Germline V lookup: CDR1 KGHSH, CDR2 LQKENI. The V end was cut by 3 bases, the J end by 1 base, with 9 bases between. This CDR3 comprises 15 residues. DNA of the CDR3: TGTGCCAGCTCACCTGTGACAGGGAACACCGGGGAGCTGTTTTTT. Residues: CASSPVTGNTGELFF.

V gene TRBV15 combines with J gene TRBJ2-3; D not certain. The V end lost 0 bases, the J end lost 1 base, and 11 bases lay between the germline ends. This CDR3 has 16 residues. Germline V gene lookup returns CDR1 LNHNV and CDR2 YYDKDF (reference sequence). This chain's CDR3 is CATSRDRTAGTDTQYF. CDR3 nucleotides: TGTGCCACCAGCAGAGATCGAACTGCAGGCACAGATACGCAGTATTTT.

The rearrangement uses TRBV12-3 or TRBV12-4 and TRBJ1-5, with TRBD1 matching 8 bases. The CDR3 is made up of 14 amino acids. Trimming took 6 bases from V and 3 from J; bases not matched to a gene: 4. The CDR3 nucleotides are TGTGCCAGCAGGGACAGGGATTTCAATCAGCCCCAGCATTTT. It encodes CASRDRDFNQPQHF.

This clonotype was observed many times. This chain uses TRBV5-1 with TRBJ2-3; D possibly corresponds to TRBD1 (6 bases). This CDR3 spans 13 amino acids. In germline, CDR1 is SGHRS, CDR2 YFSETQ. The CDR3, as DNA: TGCGCGACCTCGCAGGGGACCTCCAGTCCGCAGTATTTT. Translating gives CATSQGTSSPQYF.

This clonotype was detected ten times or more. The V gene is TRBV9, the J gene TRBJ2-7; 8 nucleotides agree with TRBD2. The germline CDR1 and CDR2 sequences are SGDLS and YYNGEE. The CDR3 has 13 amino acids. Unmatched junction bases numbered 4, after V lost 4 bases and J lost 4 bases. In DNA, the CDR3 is TGTGCCAGCAGCTTTGCGGGAGGATACGAGCAGTACTTC. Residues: CASSFAGGYEQYF.

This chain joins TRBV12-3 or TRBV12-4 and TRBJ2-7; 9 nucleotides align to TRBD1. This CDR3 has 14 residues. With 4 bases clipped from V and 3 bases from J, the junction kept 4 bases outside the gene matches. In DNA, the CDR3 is TGTGCCAGCAGTTCTCGACAGGGGGACTACGAGCAGTACTTC. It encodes CASSSRQGDYEQYF.

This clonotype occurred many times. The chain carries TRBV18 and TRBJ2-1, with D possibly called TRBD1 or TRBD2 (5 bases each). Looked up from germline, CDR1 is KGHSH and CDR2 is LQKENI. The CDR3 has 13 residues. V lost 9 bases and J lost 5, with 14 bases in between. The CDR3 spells CASCRDQNNEQFF. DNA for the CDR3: TGTGCCAGTTGCCGGGACCAGAACAATGAGCAGTTCTTC.

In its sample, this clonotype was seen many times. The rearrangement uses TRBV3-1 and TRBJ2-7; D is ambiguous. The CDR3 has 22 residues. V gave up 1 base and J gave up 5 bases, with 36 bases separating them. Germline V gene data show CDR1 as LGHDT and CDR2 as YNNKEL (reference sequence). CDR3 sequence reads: CASSQVLPQTPNLPNRLHEQYF. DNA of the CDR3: TGTGCCAGCAGCCAAGTTCTCCCCCAGACACCGAATCTACCGAACCGTCTCCACGAGCAGTACTTC.

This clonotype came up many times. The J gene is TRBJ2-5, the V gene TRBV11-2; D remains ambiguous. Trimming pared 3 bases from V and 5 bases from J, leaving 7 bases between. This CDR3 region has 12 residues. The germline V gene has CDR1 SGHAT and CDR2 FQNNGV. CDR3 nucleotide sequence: TGTGCCAGCAGCTTGGTGACGGAGACCCAGTACTTC. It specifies CASSLVTETQYF.

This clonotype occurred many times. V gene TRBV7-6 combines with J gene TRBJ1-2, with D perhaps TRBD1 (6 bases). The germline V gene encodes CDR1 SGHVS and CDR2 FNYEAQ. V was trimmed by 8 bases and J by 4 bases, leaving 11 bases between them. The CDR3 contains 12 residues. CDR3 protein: CASPDRFYGYTF. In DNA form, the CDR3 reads TGTGCCAGCCCGGACAGATTCTATGGCTACACCTTC.

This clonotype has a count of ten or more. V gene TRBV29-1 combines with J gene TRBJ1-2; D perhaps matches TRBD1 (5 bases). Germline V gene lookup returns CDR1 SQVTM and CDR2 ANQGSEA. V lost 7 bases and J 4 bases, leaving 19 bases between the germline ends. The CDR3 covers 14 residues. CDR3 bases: TGCAGCGCCGGTGGAGGGGTGGAGTTCTATGGCTACACCTTC. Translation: CSAGGGVEFYGYTF.

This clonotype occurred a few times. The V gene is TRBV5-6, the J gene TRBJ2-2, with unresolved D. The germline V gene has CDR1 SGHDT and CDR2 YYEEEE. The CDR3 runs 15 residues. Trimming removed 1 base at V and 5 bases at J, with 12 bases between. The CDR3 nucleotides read TGTGCCAGCAGCTTGTGGTTACGTCTAACCGGGGAGCTGTTTTTT. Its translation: CASSLWLRLTGELFF.

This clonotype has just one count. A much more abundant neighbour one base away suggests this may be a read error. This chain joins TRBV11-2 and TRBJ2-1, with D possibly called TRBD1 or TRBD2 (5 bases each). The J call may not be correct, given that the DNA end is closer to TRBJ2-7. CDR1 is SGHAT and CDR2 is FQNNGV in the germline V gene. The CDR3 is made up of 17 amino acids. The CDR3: CASSAWDLDPRYNEQYF. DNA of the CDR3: TGTGCCAGCAGCGCATGGGACCTGGATCCTCGCTACAATGAGCAGTACTTC.

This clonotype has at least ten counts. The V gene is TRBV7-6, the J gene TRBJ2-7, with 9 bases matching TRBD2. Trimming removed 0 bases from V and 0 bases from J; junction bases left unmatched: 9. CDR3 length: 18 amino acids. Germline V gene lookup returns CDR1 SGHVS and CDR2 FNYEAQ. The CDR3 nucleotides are TGTGCCAGCAGCTTAGCGATTACTAGCGGGTCTACCTCCTACGAGCAGTACTTC. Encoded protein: CASSLAITSGSTSYEQYF.

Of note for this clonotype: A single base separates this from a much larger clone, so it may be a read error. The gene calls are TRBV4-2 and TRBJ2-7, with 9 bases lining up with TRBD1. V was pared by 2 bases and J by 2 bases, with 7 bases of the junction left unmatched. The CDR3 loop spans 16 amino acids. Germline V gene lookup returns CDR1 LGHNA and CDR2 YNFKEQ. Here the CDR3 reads CASSQYEGTGTYEQYF. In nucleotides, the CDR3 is TGTGCCAGCAGCCAATACGAAGGGACAGGGACCTACGAGCAGTACTTC.

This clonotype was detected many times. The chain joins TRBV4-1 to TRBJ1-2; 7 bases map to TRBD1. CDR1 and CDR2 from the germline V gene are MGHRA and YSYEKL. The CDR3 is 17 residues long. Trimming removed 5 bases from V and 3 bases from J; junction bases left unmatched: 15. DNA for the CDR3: TGCGCCAGCAGCTTCCCGACAGGGACGGGGGCTTACTATGGCTACACCTTC. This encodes CASSFPTGTGAYYGYTF.

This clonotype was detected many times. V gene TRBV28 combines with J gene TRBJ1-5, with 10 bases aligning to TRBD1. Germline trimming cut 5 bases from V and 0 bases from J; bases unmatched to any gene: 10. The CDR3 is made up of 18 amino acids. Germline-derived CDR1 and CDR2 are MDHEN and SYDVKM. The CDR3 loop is CASSLPGQGTYSNQPQHF. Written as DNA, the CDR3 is TGTGCCAGCAGTCTTCCGGGACAGGGGACTTATAGCAATCAGCCCCAGCATTTT.

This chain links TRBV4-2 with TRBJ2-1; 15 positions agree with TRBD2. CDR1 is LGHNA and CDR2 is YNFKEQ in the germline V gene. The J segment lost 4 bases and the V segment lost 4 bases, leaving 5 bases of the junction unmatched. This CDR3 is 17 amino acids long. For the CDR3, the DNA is TGTGCCAGCAGCCCCCGGACTAGCGGGAGGGAGTACAATGAGCAGTTCTTC. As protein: CASSPRTSGREYNEQFF.

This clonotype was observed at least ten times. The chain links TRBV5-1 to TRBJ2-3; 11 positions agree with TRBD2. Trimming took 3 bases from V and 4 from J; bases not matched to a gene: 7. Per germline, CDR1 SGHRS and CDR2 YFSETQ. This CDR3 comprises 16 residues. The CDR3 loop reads CASSSIAGGTADTQYF. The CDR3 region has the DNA TGCGCCAGCAGCTCGATAGCGGGAGGGACGGCAGATACGCAGTATTTT.

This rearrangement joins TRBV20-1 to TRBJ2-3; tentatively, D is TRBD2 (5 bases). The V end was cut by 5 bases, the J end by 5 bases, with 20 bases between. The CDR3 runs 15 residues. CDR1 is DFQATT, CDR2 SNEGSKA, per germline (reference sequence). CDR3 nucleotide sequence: TGCAGTGCTCGACGCCCGGGGTCCCCGATAGATACGCAGTATTTT. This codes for CSARRPGSPIDTQYF.

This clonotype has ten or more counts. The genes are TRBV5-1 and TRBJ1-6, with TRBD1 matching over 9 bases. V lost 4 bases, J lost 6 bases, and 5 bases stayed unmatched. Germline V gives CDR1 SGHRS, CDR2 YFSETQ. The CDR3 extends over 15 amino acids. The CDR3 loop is CASSAGQGGNSPLHF. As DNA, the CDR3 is TGCGCCAGCAGCGCGGGACAGGGTGGTAATTCACCCCTCCACTTT.

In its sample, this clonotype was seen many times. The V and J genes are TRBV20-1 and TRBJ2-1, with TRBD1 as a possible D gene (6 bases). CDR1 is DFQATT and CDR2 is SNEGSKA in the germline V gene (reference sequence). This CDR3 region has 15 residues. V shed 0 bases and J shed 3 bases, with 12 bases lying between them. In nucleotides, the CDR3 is TGCAGTGCTAGAGATAAAGGGGGTAGCTACAATGAGCAGTTCTTC. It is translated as CSARDKGGSYNEQFF.

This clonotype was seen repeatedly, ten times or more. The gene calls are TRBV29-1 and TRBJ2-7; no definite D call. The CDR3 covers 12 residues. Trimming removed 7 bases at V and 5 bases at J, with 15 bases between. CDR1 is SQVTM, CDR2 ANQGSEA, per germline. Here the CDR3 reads CSARTDGDEQYF. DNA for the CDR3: TGCAGCGCCCGGACGGACGGCGACGAGCAGTACTTC.

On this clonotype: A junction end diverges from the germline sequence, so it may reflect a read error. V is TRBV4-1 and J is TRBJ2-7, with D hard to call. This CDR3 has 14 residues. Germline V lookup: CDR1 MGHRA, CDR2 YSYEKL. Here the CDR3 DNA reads TGCACCAGCAGCCAAGTTAACGGCTACGCCGAGCAGTACTTC. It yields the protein CTSSQVNGYAEQYF.

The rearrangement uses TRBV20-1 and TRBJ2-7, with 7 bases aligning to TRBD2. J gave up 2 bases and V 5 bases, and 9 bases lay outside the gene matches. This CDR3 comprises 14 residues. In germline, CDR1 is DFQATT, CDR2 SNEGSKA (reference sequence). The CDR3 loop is CSAAGGTKTYEQYF. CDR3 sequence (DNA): TGCAGTGCTGCCGGTGGGACTAAAACCTACGAGCAGTACTTC.

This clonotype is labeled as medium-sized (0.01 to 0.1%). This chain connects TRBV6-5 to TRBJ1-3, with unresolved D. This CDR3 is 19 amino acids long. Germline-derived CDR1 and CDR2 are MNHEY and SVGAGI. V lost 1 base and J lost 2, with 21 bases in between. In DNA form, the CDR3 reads TGTGCCAGCAGTTACTTCAGGTATTCGGTGCCTTCTGCTGGAAACACCATATATTTT. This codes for CASSYFRYSVPSAGNTIYF.

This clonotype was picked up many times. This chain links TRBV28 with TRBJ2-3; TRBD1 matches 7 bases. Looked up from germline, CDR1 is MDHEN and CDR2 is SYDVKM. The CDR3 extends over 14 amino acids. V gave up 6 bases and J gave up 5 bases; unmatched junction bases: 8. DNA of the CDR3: TGTGCCAGCAGGCATACAGGGGCTGGAGATACGCAGTATTTT. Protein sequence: CASRHTGAGDTQYF.